This passage covers 6 T cell receptor beta chains from one sample sequenced in a study of identifying expanded T cells in peripheral blood. Data came from immunoSEQ multiplex PCR; TCRdb stores just in-frame clones and leaves some out. The repertoire holds about 94,000 clones, with roughly 86% as singletons. The sequencing input was blood. Receptor source: a person between 18 and 69 years old in good health.

The genes are TRBV18 and TRBJ2-7, with D maybe TRBD1 (7 bases). The CDR3 totals 14 residues. Germline lookup yields CDR1 KGHSH and CDR2 LQKENI. Trimming cost V 6 bases and J 7 bases, with 19 bases left between them. This CDR3 reads CASSLTPTGREQYF. CDR3 sequence (DNA): TGTGCCAGCTCTTTAACGCCGACAGGGAGGGAGCAGTACTTC.

V gene TRBV30 combines with J gene TRBJ1-4; the D gene is possibly TRBD1 (6 bases). The V end was cut by 2 bases, the J end by 5 bases, with 15 bases between. CDR3 size: 15 residues. Germline V gene sequence: CDR1 GTSNPN, CDR2 SVGIG (reference sequence). In DNA, the CDR3 is TGTGCCTGGAGTCGGGGGGCCGGGGGGAATGAAAAACTGTTTTTT. Translating it yields CAWSRGAGGNEKLFF.

The J gene is TRBJ2-2, the V gene TRBV30, with no clear D. Germline CDR1 GTSNPN, CDR2 SVGIG (reference sequence). V was pared by 0 bases and J by 1 base, with 6 bases between. CDR3 length equals 14 residues. The CDR3 sequence is CAWSVRWNTGELFF. The DNA for the CDR3 is TGTGCCTGGAGTGTAAGATGGAACACCGGGGAGCTGTTTTTT.

This clone was recorded once. This rearrangement joins TRBV11-2 to TRBJ2-7, with D tentatively TRBD1 (6 bases). The CDR3 has 15 amino acids. Deletions cut 5 bases from V and 5 bases from J, with 19 bases between. Germline CDR1 SGHAT, CDR2 FQNNGV. The CDR3 DNA follows: TGTGCCAGCAGCCGTAAGGTCAGGGGTATCCACGAGCAGTACTTC. It encodes CASSRKVRGIHEQYF.

J is TRBJ1-6 and V is TRBV18; D is perhaps TRBD1 (5 bases). Germline V CDR1 and CDR2: KGHSH, LQKENI. The CDR3 runs to 16 residues. V dropped 4 bases and J dropped 9 bases, with 19 bases sitting between them. CDR3 coding DNA: TGTGCCAGCTCACTCCAGGCGGGGCCGGTAGGTTCACCCCTCCACTTT. The encoded protein is CASSLQAGPVGSPLHF.

The chain carries TRBV5-1 and TRBJ2-5; tentatively, D is TRBD2 (6 bases). Deletions cut 3 bases from V and 1 base from J, with 16 bases between. The CDR3 is 16 amino acids. CDR1 is SGHRS and CDR2 is YFSETQ in the germline V gene. CDR3 in amino acids: CASSWGWRAAQETQYF. DNA of the CDR3: TGCGCCAGCAGCTGGGGCTGGAGGGCTGCCCAAGAGACCCAGTACTTC.